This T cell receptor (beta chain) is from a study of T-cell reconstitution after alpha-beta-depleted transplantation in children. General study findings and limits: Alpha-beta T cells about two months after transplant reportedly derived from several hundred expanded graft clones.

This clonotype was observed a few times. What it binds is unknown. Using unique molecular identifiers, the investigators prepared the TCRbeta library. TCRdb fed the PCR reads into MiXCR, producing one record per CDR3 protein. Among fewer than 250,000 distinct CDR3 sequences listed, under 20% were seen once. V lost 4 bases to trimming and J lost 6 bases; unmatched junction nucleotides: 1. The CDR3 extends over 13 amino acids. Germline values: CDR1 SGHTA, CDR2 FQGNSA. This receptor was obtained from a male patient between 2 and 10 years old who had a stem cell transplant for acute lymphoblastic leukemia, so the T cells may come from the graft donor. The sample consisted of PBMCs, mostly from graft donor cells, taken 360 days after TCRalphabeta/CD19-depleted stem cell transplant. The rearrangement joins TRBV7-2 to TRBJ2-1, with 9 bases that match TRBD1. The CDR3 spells CASSWDRANEQFF. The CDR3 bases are TGTGCCAGCAGCTGGGACAGGGCCAATGAGCAGTTCTTC.